These T cell receptor beta chains were read from a single sample in a study of T cells in Graves' hyperthyroidism and ophthalmopathy. TCRdb reanalysed the multiplex PCR reads using MiXCR and keeps one entry per CDR3 protein. The table includes roughly 570,000 distinct CDR3 sequences, 35% to 55% detected once. Sequenced sample: peripheral blood or thyroid tissue (not recorded which). These receptors were obtained from an adult woman with Graves' disease, either hyperthyroidism or ophthalmopathy (not recorded which). Each CDR3 is given with its conserved first and last residue. The D gene is left open where the match is weak. Part of the rows lack a size; the others show once, few, many or a class for expanded clones.

abundance: many; j_gene: TRBJ1-5; v_gene: TRBV20-1; d_gene: NA; CDR3nt: TGCAGTGCCCCGACAGTCCTCAATCAGCCCCAGCATTTT; CDR3aa: CSAPTVLNQPQHF
abundance: many; j_gene: TRBJ1-6; v_gene: TRBV30; d_gene: NA; CDR3nt: TGTGCCTGGACGCGCAGTGGGACCCTCCACTTT; CDR3aa: CAWTRSGTLHF
abundance: NA; j_gene: TRBJ2-7; v_gene: TRBV10-3; d_gene: TRBD2; CDR3nt: TGTGCCATCAGGGAGGGACTAGCGGGCTACGAGCAGTACTTC; CDR3aa: CAIREGLAGYEQYF
abundance: few; j_gene: TRBJ2-6; v_gene: TRBV7-3; d_gene: TRBD1; CDR3nt: TGTGCCAGCTTACCGGACAGGGTCACTGGGGCCAACGTCCTGACTTTC; CDR3aa: CASLPDRVTGANVLTF
abundance: NA; j_gene: TRBJ1-6; v_gene: TRBV20-1; d_gene: NA; CDR3nt: TGCAGTGCTAGAGATCCTACACTCTCCTATAATTCACCCCTCCACTTT; CDR3aa: CSARDPTLSYNSPLHF
abundance: NA; j_gene: TRBJ1-1; v_gene: TRBV19; d_gene: NA; CDR3nt: TGTGCCAGTAGTAGGGGGTACTCTGGGGCCAACGCGACCATTGAAGCTTTCTTT; CDR3aa: CASSRGYSGANATIEAFF
abundance: few; j_gene: TRBJ2-7; v_gene: TRBV28; d_gene: NA; CDR3nt: TGTGCCAGCAAAGAACGCGAGCAGTACTTC; CDR3aa: CASKEREQYF
abundance: few; j_gene: TRBJ1-4; v_gene: TRBV5-1; d_gene: NA; CDR3nt: TGCGCCAGCAGCTTGGGTGCAGGGCAGGAAAAACTGTTTTTT; CDR3aa: CASSLGAGQEKLFF
abundance: many; j_gene: TRBJ1-2; v_gene: TRBV6-5; d_gene: NA; CDR3nt: TGTGCCAGCAGTTACCCTCCCGGCAGGGCGGACTATGGCTACACCTTC; CDR3aa: CASSYPPGRADYGYTF
abundance: few; j_gene: TRBJ2-2; v_gene: TRBV4-1; d_gene: TRBD1; CDR3nt: TGCGCCAGCAGCCAAGAAGGGGACAGGGATGCCGGGGAGCTGTTTTTT; CDR3aa: CASSQEGDRDAGELFF
abundance: NA; j_gene: TRBJ2-1; v_gene: TRBV29-1; d_gene: TRBD1; CDR3nt: TGCAGCGTAGACCCCGGGACAGGGCATGGGTCGTACAATGAGCAGTTCTTC; CDR3aa: CSVDPGTGHGSYNEQFF
abundance: many; j_gene: TRBJ1-6; v_gene: TRBV7-3; d_gene: NA; CDR3nt: TGTGCCAGCAGCTTACTATCGCAGGGCAAATCACCCCTCCACTTT; CDR3aa: CASSLLSQGKSPLHF
abundance: many; j_gene: TRBJ2-7; v_gene: TRBV7-6; d_gene: NA; CDR3nt: TGTGCCAGCAGCGCAGGGCCCAACTACGAGCAGTACTTC; CDR3aa: CASSAGPNYEQYF
abundance: many; j_gene: TRBJ1-5; v_gene: TRBV6-1; d_gene: NA; CDR3nt: TGTGCCAGCAGCCCCTCCGGGGGGGGGATTCAGCCCCAGCATTTT; CDR3aa: CASSPSGGGIQPQHF
abundance: many; j_gene: TRBJ2-7; v_gene: TRBV7-9; d_gene: TRBD2; CDR3nt: TGTGCCAGCAGTTCTACTAGCGGGACGTACGAGCAGTACTTC; CDR3aa: CASSSTSGTYEQYF
abundance: NA; j_gene: TRBJ1-6; v_gene: TRBV20-1; d_gene: NA; CDR3nt: TGCAGTGCTAGTCTCGGGATAAGGCGATATAATTCACCCCTCCACTTT; CDR3aa: CSASLGIRRYNSPLHF
abundance: NA; j_gene: TRBJ2-2; v_gene: TRBV30; d_gene: NA; CDR3nt: TGTGCCTGGCTCAACACCGGGGAGCTGTTTTTT; CDR3aa: CAWLNTGELFF
abundance: NA; j_gene: TRBJ2-3; v_gene: TRBV7-9; d_gene: TRBD2; CDR3nt: TGTGCCAGCAGCTCCGTAGCGGGACCCAGCACAGATACGCAGTATTTT; CDR3aa: CASSSVAGPSTDTQYF
abundance: NA; j_gene: TRBJ2-5; v_gene: TRBV7-4; d_gene: NA; CDR3nt: TGTGCCAGCAGCTTCCCCCGGCGGAGGGGAGACACCGGGACAGCCAACCAAGAGACCCAGTACTTC; CDR3aa: CASSFPRRRGDTGTANQETQYF
abundance: many; j_gene: TRBJ1-5; v_gene: TRBV5-1; d_gene: TRBD1; CDR3nt: TGCGCCAGCAGCTTGGGGACAGGGAGGTATCAGGATCAGCCCCAGCATTTT; CDR3aa: CASSLGTGRYQDQPQHF
abundance: NA; j_gene: TRBJ1-5; v_gene: TRBV29-1; d_gene: NA; CDR3nt: TGCAGCTTGGGCAGGGGTAAGCCCCAGCATTTT; CDR3aa: CSLGRGKPQHF
abundance: many; j_gene: TRBJ1-1; v_gene: TRBV15; d_gene: NA; CDR3nt: TGTGCCACCAGCAGAAATCCGGTGAACACTGAAGCTTTCTTT; CDR3aa: CATSRNPVNTEAFF